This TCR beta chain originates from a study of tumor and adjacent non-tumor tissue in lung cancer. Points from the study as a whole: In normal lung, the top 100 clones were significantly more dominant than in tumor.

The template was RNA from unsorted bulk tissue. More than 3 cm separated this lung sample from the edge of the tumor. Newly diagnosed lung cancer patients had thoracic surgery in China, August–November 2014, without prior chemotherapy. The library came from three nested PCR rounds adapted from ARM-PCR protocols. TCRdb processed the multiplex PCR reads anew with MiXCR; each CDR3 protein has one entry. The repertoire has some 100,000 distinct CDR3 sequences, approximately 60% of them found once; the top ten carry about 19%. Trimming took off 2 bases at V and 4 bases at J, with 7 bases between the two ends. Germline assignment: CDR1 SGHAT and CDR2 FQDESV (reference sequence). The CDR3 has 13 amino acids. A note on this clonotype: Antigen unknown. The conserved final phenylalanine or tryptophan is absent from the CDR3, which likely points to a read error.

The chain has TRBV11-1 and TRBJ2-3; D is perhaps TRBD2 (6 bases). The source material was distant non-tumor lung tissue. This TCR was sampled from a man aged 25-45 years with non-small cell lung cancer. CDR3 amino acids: CASSLLASDTQYL. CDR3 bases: TGTGCCAGCAGCTTACTAGCGTCAGATACGCAGTATTTA.